This T cell receptor (beta chain) was obtained from a study of blood T cell repertoires in COVID-19. In the study overall: Donors in the United States, Italy and Spain gave samples during acute or convalescent COVID-19.

This CDR3 has 13 residues. Deletions cut 4 bases from V and 8 bases from J, with 9 bases between. Germline loops: CDR1 LNHDA, CDR2 SQIVND (reference sequence). Using immunoSEQ multiplex PCR, the repertoire was profiled, and TCRdb retains in-frame clones only, with some absent. The sample records about 100,000 clones, around 87% being singletons. Sequencing was carried out using peripheral blood. V and J are TRBV19 and TRBJ1-6, with unresolved D. This clonotype was obtained from a woman at least 80 years old with acute or convalescent COVID-19. The CDR3 region has the DNA TGTGCCAGTAGTAGCCTATTGGATTCACCCCTCCACTTT. Amino acid sequence: CASSSLLDSPLHF.